Following are 10 T cell receptor beta chains from one sample sequenced in a study of metastatic and nonmetastatic thyroid tumors. TCRdb reprocessed the PCR reads using MiXCR. There are 30,000 to 35,000 clones in the sample; roughly 30% occur only once, and 32% lies in the top ten. There were no patients who had received any treatment before thyroid surgery. The specimen was blood. The receptors shown here come from a female donor with papillary thyroid cancer or a benign thyroid nodule (not recorded which). Some clones in this sample may be carry-over from other donors' samples.

This clone was picked up many times. The V and J genes are TRBV30 and TRBJ1-4; D may be TRBD1 (5 bases). There are 13 residues in the CDR3. Germline CDR1 and CDR2: GTSNPN and SVGIG (reference sequence). V was cut by 4 bases and J by 5 bases, with 11 bases left in between. In DNA, the CDR3 is TGTGCCTGGATGAGGGGAGCAAATGAAAAACTGTTTTTT. Translating gives CAWMRGANEKLFF.

J is TRBJ2-7 and V is TRBV7-2, with TRBD2 matching 8 bases. V lost 3 bases, J lost 4 bases, and 8 bases stayed unmatched. CDR1 and CDR2 from the germline V gene are SGHTA and FQGNSA. The CDR3 runs 15 residues. Here the CDR3 reads CASSLTGTSIYEQYF. The DNA for the CDR3 is TGTGCCAGCAGCTTGACCGGGACTAGTATATACGAGCAGTACTTC.

Many counts were recorded for this clone. The gene calls are TRBV11-1 and TRBJ2-7, with TRBD1 identical over 9 bases. V was pared by 0 bases and J by 2 bases, with 5 bases of the junction left unmatched. The CDR3 runs 16 residues. Germline V CDR1 and CDR2: SGHAT, FQDESV (reference sequence). The CDR3 DNA sequence: TGTGCCAGCAGCTTAGCGCGGGGACAGGGCACCTACGAGCAGTACTTC. Its translation is CASSLARGQGTYEQYF.

This chain connects TRBV18 to TRBJ1-1; no firm D call. V dropped 4 bases and J dropped 0 bases, with 9 bases sitting between them. Germline V CDR1 and CDR2: KGHSH, LQKENI. The CDR3 contains 14 residues. Written as DNA, the CDR3 is TGTGCCAGCTCACTCGACCGGGTGAACACTGAAGCTTTCTTT. It translates to CASSLDRVNTEAFF.

The V call is TRBV20-1, the J call TRBJ2-3; 14 bases agree with TRBD2. The germline CDR1 and CDR2 sequences are DFQATT and SNEGSKA (reference sequence). The V segment lost 6 bases and the J segment 5 bases; nucleotides outside the gene matches: 4. CDR3 length: 14 amino acids. This chain's CDR3 is CSATGLAGEDTQYF. CDR3 bases: TGCAGTGCAACGGGACTAGCGGGAGAAGATACGCAGTATTTT.

CDR3: CSARRLSGGRGYNEQFF. In nucleotides, the CDR3 is TGCAGTGCTAGAAGACTATCTGGAGGAAGGGGATACAATGAGCAGTTCTTC. The J gene is TRBJ2-1, the V gene TRBV20-1; either TRBD1 or TRBD2 may supply D (5 bases each). CDR1 is DFQATT, CDR2 SNEGSKA, per germline (reference sequence). CDR3 length: 17 residues. V was pared by 2 bases and J by 4 bases, with 21 bases between.

The chain couples TRBV11-2 to TRBJ1-2, with 10 bases matching TRBD1. The J segment lost 4 bases and the V segment lost 3 bases, leaving 5 bases of the junction unmatched. The CDR3 sequence is 15 residues long. The germline gives CDR1 SGHAT, CDR2 FQNNGV. CDR3 amino acids: CASSLNRDRGYGYTF. The CDR3 region has the DNA TGTGCCAGCAGCTTGAACCGGGACAGGGGCTATGGCTACACCTTC.

This clone was detected a few times. This sequence joins TRBV5-1 and TRBJ2-2, with D hard to call. The germline CDR1 and CDR2 sequences are SGHRS and YFSETQ. The CDR3 length is 12 residues. Between the trimmed V and J ends, which lost 8 bases and 1 base, there was a span of 6 bases. The chain's CDR3 is CASALNTGELFF. In DNA, the CDR3 is TGCGCCAGTGCATTGAACACCGGGGAGCTGTTTTTT.

Many counts were recorded for this clone. This chain uses TRBV25-1 with TRBJ2-4; TRBD2 might be the D (7 bases). Germline V gene lookup returns CDR1 MGHDK and CDR2 SYGVNS. This CDR3 has 19 amino acids. V was shortened by 3 bases and J by 0 bases, with 21 bases between the two germline ends. The CDR3 spells CASSEGGLGDYGAKNIQYF. CDR3 sequence (DNA): TGTGCCAGCAGTGAGGGGGGGCTAGGAGATTACGGAGCCAAAAACATTCAGTACTTC.

This clone was observed at least ten times. V gene TRBV24-1 combines with J gene TRBJ2-5; tentatively, D is TRBD1 (5 bases). This CDR3 has 15 residues. The V gene lost 1 base and the J gene lost 2 bases, with 10 bases spanning the gap. Germline-derived CDR1 and CDR2 are KGHDR and SFDVKD. For the CDR3, the DNA is TGTGCCACCAGTGATTTTCCCAGGGTACAAGAGACCCAGTACTTC. It codes for CATSDFPRVQETQYF.